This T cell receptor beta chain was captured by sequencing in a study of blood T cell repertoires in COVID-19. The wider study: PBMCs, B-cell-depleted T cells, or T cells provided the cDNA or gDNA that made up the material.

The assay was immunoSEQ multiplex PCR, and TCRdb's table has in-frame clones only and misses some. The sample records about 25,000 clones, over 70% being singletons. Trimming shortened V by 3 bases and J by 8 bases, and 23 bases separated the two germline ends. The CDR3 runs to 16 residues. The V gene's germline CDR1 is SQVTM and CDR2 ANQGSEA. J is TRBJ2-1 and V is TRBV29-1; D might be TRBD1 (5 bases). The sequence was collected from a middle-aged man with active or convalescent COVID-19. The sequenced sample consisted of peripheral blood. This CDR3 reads CSVEKFGSPRGDEQFF. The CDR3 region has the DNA TGCAGCGTTGAGAAATTCGGCTCCCCAAGGGGTGATGAGCAGTTCTTC.